This is a list of T cell receptor beta chains from one sample in a study of shared clonotypes between healthy human individuals. Assay used: immunoSEQ multiplex PCR; TCRdb lists only in-frame clones, some missing. The sample yields around 2.5 million clones, approximately 93% seen once. The source material was naive CD4+ T cells from PBMCs. The origin of the receptors is a man younger than 35 in good health. Some clones in this sample may be carry-over from other donors' samples. Each CDR3 is given with its conserved first and last residue. A D gene is named only where the DNA matches it firmly. Expanded clones are given a class, and other clones once, few, many or no size at all.

D: TRBD2
V: TRBV14
size: NA
J: TRBJ2-1
CDR3: CASSPRLARNEQFF
DNA: TGTGCCAGCAGCCCGAGACTAGCGCGGAATGAGCAGTTCTTC

D: NA
V: TRBV11-2
size: NA
J: TRBJ2-5
CDR3: CASSSARTSQETQYF
DNA: TGTGCCAGCAGCTCCGCAAGGACGTCCCAAGAGACCCAGTACTTC

D: NA
V: TRBV7-2
size: NA
J: TRBJ2-7
CDR3: CASSAQGHPSYEQYF
DNA: TGTGCCAGCAGCGCACAGGGCCACCCGTCCTACGAGCAGTACTTC

D: NA
V: TRBV5-4
size: few
J: TRBJ1-3
CDR3: CASSYRPLDDTIYF
DNA: TGTGCCAGCAGCTACCGGCCCCTGGATGACACCATATATTTT

D: TRBD1
V: TRBV18
size: NA
J: TRBJ1-2
CDR3: CASSPETGSGYTF
DNA: TGTGCCAGCTCGCCAGAGACAGGGTCTGGCTACACCTTC

D: TRBD1
V: TRBV7-9
size: NA
J: TRBJ2-7
CDR3: CASSTRPGQGSPEQYF
DNA: TGTGCCAGCAGCACCAGACCGGGACAGGGTTCCCCCGAGCAGTACTTC

D: NA
V: TRBV7-6
size: NA
J: TRBJ2-1
CDR3: CASSPGLRRSWSYNEQFF
DNA: TGTGCCAGCAGCCCGGGGCTGAGGCGGAGTTGGTCCTACAATGAGCAGTTCTTC

D: NA
V: TRBV2
size: NA
J: TRBJ1-1
CDR3: CASSRSSNTEAFF
DNA: TGTGCCAGCAGCCGGTCCTCGAACACTGAAGCTTTCTTT

D: NA
V: TRBV6-1
size: NA
J: TRBJ1-5
CDR3: CASSEGTLGNQPQHF
DNA: TGTGCCAGCAGTGAAGGAACTTTGGGCAATCAGCCCCAGCATTTT

D: NA
V: TRBV5-4
size: once
J: TRBJ2-7
CDR3: CATTRGGRQGLSYEQYF
DNA: TGTGCCACCACGAGGGGGGGTCGACAGGGACTATCCTACGAGCAGTACTTC

D: NA
V: TRBV11-2
size: NA
J: TRBJ2-1
CDR3: CASSLGSLYNEQFF
DNA: TGTGCCAGCAGCTTAGGTTCGCTTTACAATGAGCAGTTCTTC

D: NA
V: TRBV19
size: NA
J: TRBJ1-4
CDR3: CASSTGAGMEKLFF
DNA: TGTGCCAGTAGTACCGGGGCAGGGATGGAAAAACTGTTTTTT

D: NA
V: TRBV11-3
size: NA
J: TRBJ2-1
CDR3: CASSLDGLADSSYNEQFF
DNA: TGTGCCAGCAGCTTAGATGGGCTAGCAGACAGCTCCTACAATGAGCAGTTCTTC

D: NA
V: TRBV7-2
size: NA
J: TRBJ2-5
CDR3: CASSEPWETQYF
DNA: TGTGCCAGCAGCGAGCCGTGGGAGACCCAGTACTTC

D: NA
V: TRBV5-6
size: NA
J: TRBJ2-7
CDR3: CASSSPRYASHEQYF
DNA: TGTGCCAGCAGCTCGCCACGATATGCGTCACACGAGCAGTACTTC

D: TRBD1
V: TRBV4-3
size: NA
J: TRBJ1-4
CDR3: CASSQGFLGQGAEKLFF
DNA: TGCGCCAGCAGCCAAGGTTTTTTAGGACAGGGGGCCGAAAAACTGTTTTTT

D: TRBD2
V: TRBV2
size: few
J: TRBJ2-2
CDR3: CASSTAGYGELFF
DNA: TGTGCCAGCAGTACAGCGGGATACGGGGAGCTGTTTTTT

D: NA
V: TRBV10-3
size: NA
J: TRBJ2-1
CDR3: CASNPTDYNEQFF
DNA: TGTGCCAGCAATCCCACGGATTACAATGAGCAGTTCTTC

D: NA
V: TRBV15
size: NA
J: TRBJ2-7
CDR3: CATSILGGPGEQYF
DNA: TGTGCCACCAGCATCCTTGGGGGGCCGGGGGAGCAGTACTTC

D: TRBD2
V: TRBV7-9
size: NA
J: TRBJ2-7
CDR3: CASSMRAGGPYEQYF
DNA: TGTGCCAGCAGCATGAGAGCGGGAGGACCCTACGAGCAGTACTTC

D: NA
V: TRBV21-1
size: NA
J: TRBJ1-3
CDR3: CASSPPGGSGNTIYF
DNA: TGTGCCAGCAGCCCTCCGGGGGGCTCTGGAAACACCATATATTTT

D: TRBD1
V: TRBV2
size: NA
J: TRBJ1-2
CDR3: CASSATGELSGYTF
DNA: TGTGCCAGCAGCGCGACAGGGGAGTTGAGTGGCTACACCTTC

D: TRBD1
V: TRBV6-1
size: NA
J: TRBJ2-1
CDR3: CASSARQGQGNEQFF
DNA: TGTGCCAGCAGTGCAAGACAGGGGCAAGGGAATGAGCAGTTCTTC

D: NA
V: TRBV30
size: NA
J: TRBJ1-1
CDR3: CAWSVVNTEAFF
DNA: TGTGCCTGGAGTGTAGTGAACACTGAAGCTTTCTTT

D: TRBD2
V: TRBV7-3
size: NA
J: TRBJ2-1
CDR3: CASSSGLAGDNEQFF
DNA: TGTGCCAGCAGCTCAGGACTAGCGGGAGACAATGAGCAGTTCTTC

D: TRBD1
V: TRBV18
size: NA
J: TRBJ2-5
CDR3: CASSPRDSEQYF
DNA: TGTGCCAGCTCACCACGGGACAGTGAGCAGTACTTC

D: NA
V: TRBV28
size: NA
J: TRBJ2-2
CDR3: CASRGRIGELFF
DNA: TGTGCCAGCAGGGGTCGAATCGGGGAGCTGTTTTTT

D: NA
V: TRBV5-1
size: NA
J: TRBJ2-2
CDR3: CASSPAAGSTGELFF
DNA: TGCGCCAGCAGCCCGGCGGCCGGGAGCACCGGGGAGCTGTTTTTT

D: NA
V: TRBV28
size: NA
J: TRBJ2-7
CDR3: CASRLTITYEQYF
DNA: TGTGCCAGCAGATTGACGATTACCTACGAGCAGTACTTC

D: NA
V: TRBV9
size: NA
J: TRBJ2-3
CDR3: CASSVGGGGHTQYF
DNA: TGTGCCAGCAGCGTAGGTGGAGGCGGCCATACGCAGTATTTT

D: NA
V: TRBV28
size: NA
J: TRBJ1-1
CDR3: CASSPSGRYSVNTEAFF
DNA: TGTGCCAGCAGCCCCTCGGGACGCTACAGCGTGAACACTGAAGCTTTCTTT

D: TRBD1
V: TRBV18
size: NA
J: TRBJ2-7
CDR3: CASSPRQGAQSEQYF
DNA: TGTGCCAGCTCACCACGTCAGGGGGCGCAGAGCGAGCAGTACTTC

D: TRBD1
V: TRBV28
size: once
J: TRBJ1-5
CDR3: CASSLARQGANQPQHF
DNA: TGTGCCAGCAGTTTAGCGAGACAGGGGGCCAATCAGCCCCAGCATTTT

D: NA
V: TRBV9
size: NA
J: TRBJ2-2
CDR3: CASSESRGELFF
DNA: TGTGCCAGCAGCGAGAGCAGGGGGGAGCTGTTTTTT

D: NA
V: TRBV21-1
size: NA
J: TRBJ2-7
CDR3: CASSATGVHEQYF
DNA: TGTGCCAGCAGCGCGACAGGGGTCCACGAGCAGTACTTC

D: NA
V: TRBV27
size: NA
J: TRBJ2-5
CDR3: CASSLLTGIQETQYF
DNA: TGTGCCAGCAGTTTACTCACCGGGATCCAAGAGACCCAGTACTTC

D: NA
V: TRBV4-1
size: NA
J: TRBJ2-7
CDR3: CASSQAKVSYEQYF
DNA: TGCGCCAGCAGCCAAGCTAAAGTCAGCTACGAGCAGTACTTC

D: NA
V: TRBV27
size: NA
J: TRBJ2-3
CDR3: CASSLSGFFDTQYF
DNA: TGTGCCAGCAGTTTATCGGGGTTTTTTGATACGCAGTATTTT

D: TRBD2
V: TRBV10-3
size: NA
J: TRBJ2-7
CDR3: CAISGLAGSEQYF
DNA: TGTGCCATCAGTGGACTAGCGGGAAGCGAGCAGTACTTC

D: TRBD1
V: TRBV19
size: NA
J: TRBJ2-3
CDR3: CASSRDRGADTQYF
DNA: TGTGCCAGTAGTAGGGACAGGGGGGCGGATACGCAGTATTTT

D: NA
V: TRBV5-4
size: NA
J: TRBJ2-6
CDR3: CASSFRFSGANVLTF
DNA: TGTGCCAGCAGCTTCCGGTTCTCTGGGGCCAACGTCCTGACTTTC

D: TRBD2
V: TRBV4-3
size: NA
J: TRBJ2-3
CDR3: CASSLLAGGLSTDTQYF
DNA: TGCGCCAGCAGCCTCCTAGCGGGAGGGCTTAGCACAGATACGCAGTATTTT

D: NA
V: TRBV21-1
size: NA
J: TRBJ1-1
CDR3: CASCPPPGENTEAFF
DNA: TGTGCCAGCTGCCCCCCACCAGGAGAGAACACTGAAGCTTTCTTT

D: TRBD1
V: TRBV29-1
size: once
J: TRBJ2-1
CDR3: CSHGTGWKEQFF
DNA: TGCAGCCATGGGACAGGGTGGAAAGAGCAGTTCTTC

D: NA
V: TRBV10-3
size: NA
J: TRBJ1-5
CDR3: CAISEAAGGGGEPQHF
DNA: TGTGCCATCAGTGAAGCCGCGGGGGGGGGCGGAGAGCCCCAGCATTTT

D: NA
V: TRBV5-1
size: NA
J: TRBJ1-2
CDR3: CASSYDRNYGYTF
DNA: TGCGCCAGCAGCTATGACAGAAACTATGGCTACACCTTC

D: NA
V: TRBV6-1
size: NA
J: TRBJ2-1
CDR3: CASSTGLLYNEQFF
DNA: TGTGCCAGCAGTACAGGGTTGTTGTACAATGAGCAGTTCTTC

D: NA
V: TRBV6-1
size: NA
J: TRBJ2-1
CDR3: CASSEITAIYNEQFF
DNA: TGTGCCAGCAGTGAAATAACGGCCATTTACAATGAGCAGTTCTTC

D: NA
V: TRBV7-9
size: NA
J: TRBJ2-7
CDR3: CASSLRPRGREVLPYEQYF
DNA: TGTGCCAGCAGCTTGCGGCCTCGGGGTCGTGAAGTTTTACCATACGAGCAGTACTTC

D: TRBD1
V: TRBV6-5
size: NA
J: TRBJ1-1
CDR3: CASRRQGGTTEAFF
DNA: TGTGCCAGCAGACGACAGGGTGGGACCACTGAAGCTTTCTTT

D: NA
V: TRBV6-5
size: NA
J: TRBJ1-2
CDR3: CASSYVRGGGYTF
DNA: TGTGCCAGCAGTTATGTCAGGGGCGGTGGCTACACCTTC